Reported below is one T cell receptor beta chain. Its antigen is not known. The data originate from a study of shared clonotypes between healthy human individuals. Across the study: Each donor's CD8 memory used one plate, CD8 naive two, each CD4 subset three.

Into CD45RA+ naive and CD45RA-negative memory subsets, the CD4+ cells were split. The authors ran the assay at deep level. The protocol was immunoSEQ multiplex PCR, while the TCRdb copy is restricted to in-frame clones and leaves out a portion. This sample carries 950,000 to 1,300,000 clones, approximately 72% of them seen once, and the ten largest clones take 1.4% to 1.5%. Trimming took 4 bases from V and 6 from J, leaving 13 bases between them. Germline values: CDR1 SGHTA, CDR2 FQGNSA. This CDR3 has 13 residues. Study results and limitations: When compared with the clonotypes that were shared by all four sorted-subset donors, the non-shared clonotypes turned out to have lower generation probabilities.

The sequence was collected from a young man in good health. This sequence joins TRBV7-2 and TRBJ2-7; possible D gene TRBD1, 6 bases. The sequenced sample was memory CD4+ T cells sorted from blood. Specified subset: CD45RA-negative fraction. The CDR3 DNA reads as TGTGCCAGCAGCTCCGTTTACAGGGCCGAGCAGTACTTC. Protein: CASSSVYRAEQYF.